This TCR beta chain emerged from a study of cytomegalovirus exposure and HLA in healthy donors. The CDR3 runs to 13 residues. CDR1 and CDR2 (germline): SGHTA, FQGNSA. With 3 bases clipped from V and 4 bases from J, the junction kept 3 bases outside the gene matches. General observations from the study: Rarity characterized most TCR sequences, yet some public TCRs appeared in many donors. Per published reports, the classifier diagnosed cytomegalovirus status with high specificity and sensitivity.

Sequencing was performed with immunoSEQ multiplex PCR; in TCRdb, only in-frame clones are kept and a portion is missing. The sample yields about 110,000 clones, 90% to 96% seen once. Among the roughly 110 subjects of the validation cohort, separate from the roughly 650-subject first cohort, were the donors. On this clone: Its antigen is as yet unknown.

This receptor was identified in a young woman in good health and CMV-seronegative. Sequenced sample: PBMCs. V and J are TRBV7-2 and TRBJ2-7; TRBD1 matches 7 bases. In nucleotides, the CDR3 is TGTGCCAGCAGCTTTAACAGGGGATACGAGCAGTACTTC. This encodes CASSFNRGYEQYF.